This T cell receptor beta chain was identified during a study of T cells expressing NK-cell markers. In the study overall: There were seven HCMV-seropositive donors and one seronegative donor among the eight sequenced.

Synthesis of TCR beta cDNA relied on 5'RACE template switching carrying UMIs. Reprocessing the 5' RACE reads, TCRdb reports a single entry for every CDR3 protein and omits DNA. The clone table shows some 410,000 distinct CDR3 sequences, with the ten largest holding about 7.3%. Source material: blood T cells: a sorted CD56 or NKG2C T cell subset, CD4+ or CD8+ T cells, or bulk PBMC T cells (not recorded which). The receptor comes from a woman aged 18-70 years in good health.

The chain's CDR3 is CATSDPGLAGGPGEQFF. This chain links TRBV24-1 with TRBJ2-1; TCRdb's D gene call, TRBD2, goes unchecked for lack of DNA. CDR1 KGHDR and CDR2 SFDVKD come from the germline V gene. There are 17 residues in the CDR3.